The 20 T cell receptor beta chains reported below all come from one sample, sequenced in a study of control samples from healthy donors and cancer patients. Produced via immunoSEQ multiplex PCR; TCRdb's table is partial and in-frame only. The table records 40,000 to 55,000 clones, roughly 90% of them present only once. The sequencing input was PBMCs. These TCRs come from a woman aged 40 to 50 with head and neck cancer.

The chain joins TRBV29-1 to TRBJ2-1; D gene uncertain. The V gene lost 8 bases and the J gene lost 8 bases, with 19 bases spanning the gap. This CDR3 spans 13 amino acids. Germline V gives CDR1 SQVTM, CDR2 ANQGSEA. DNA for the CDR3: TGCAGCCCCCGGGTCCCCACGCGAGATGAGCAGTTCTTC. Translating it yields CSPRVPTRDEQFF.

V gene TRBV5-4 combines with J gene TRBJ2-7; 7 positions agree with TRBD1. CDR1 and CDR2 (germline): SGHNT, YYREEE (reference sequence). V lost 4 bases, J lost 6 bases, and 10 bases stayed unmatched. The CDR3 covers 14 residues. CDR3 in amino acids: CASSTLDRAGEQYF. The CDR3 bases are TGTGCCAGCAGCACCCTAGACAGGGCCGGCGAGCAGTACTTC.

The sample holds one count of this clone. V is TRBV18 and J is TRBJ2-1, with TRBD1 identical over 7 bases. The CDR3 runs 14 residues. Germline CDR1 is KGHSH and CDR2 is LQKENI. J was trimmed by 3 bases and V by 5 bases; bases with no gene match: 4. CDR3 in DNA: TGTGCCAGCTCAAGGCCAGGGGGCTACAATGAGCAGTTCTTC. Amino acids: CASSRPGGYNEQFF.

This rearrangement joins TRBV6-5 to TRBJ1-1; 7 bases agree with TRBD1. The length of the CDR3 is 15 residues. J was trimmed by 3 bases and V by 1 base; bases with no gene match: 5. Per the germline V gene, CDR1 is MNHEY and CDR2 is SVGAGI. The CDR3 DNA reads as TGTGCCAGCAGTTACTGGACAGGAAAGGACACTGAAGCTTTCTTT. It specifies CASSYWTGKDTEAFF.

This sequence joins TRBV18 and TRBJ1-2; TRBD1 agrees at 7 bases. V shed 6 bases, J shed 8 bases, and the junction held 12 bases outside the gene matches. Germline values: CDR1 KGHSH, CDR2 LQKENI. This CDR3 comprises 14 residues. The CDR3 DNA sequence: TGTGCCAGCTCTCCCACCGTCGAGACAGGGGGCTACACCTTC. Amino acid sequence: CASSPTVETGGYTF.

This sequence joins TRBV19 and TRBJ1-2; 8 bases are shared with TRBD1. Germline-derived CDR1 and CDR2 are LNHDA and SQIVND (reference sequence). V trimming: 4 bases; J trimming: 8 bases; junction bases outside the gene matches: 3. The CDR3 totals 12 residues. The chain's CDR3 is CASSTGGGGYTF. The CDR3 DNA reads as TGTGCCAGTAGTACAGGGGGCGGCGGCTACACCTTC.

The V gene is TRBV14, the J gene TRBJ2-1; a weak D match, TRBD1 (7 bases). The CDR3 is 17 residues long. The ends were cut back, 3 bases at V and 7 bases at J, with 22 bases in the middle. Germline V gene lookup returns CDR1 SGHDN and CDR2 FVKESK. CDR3 DNA sequence: TGTGCCAGCAGCCAGTTCGGCGGGACAGCTAGTAGGAATGAGCAGTTCTTC. Its protein product is CASSQFGGTASRNEQFF.

The chain uses TRBV28 and TRBJ1-4; tentatively, D is TRBD1 (5 bases). Germline loops: CDR1 MDHEN, CDR2 SYDVKM. V lost 3 bases and J 3 bases, leaving 11 bases between the germline ends. This CDR3 has 15 residues. The chain's CDR3 is CASSFRGPANEKLFF. Here the CDR3 DNA reads TGTGCCAGCAGTTTTCGGGGACCCGCTAATGAAAAACTGTTTTTT.

The chain carries TRBV5-1 and TRBJ2-1; 15 bases match TRBD2. Per the germline V gene, CDR1 is SGHRS and CDR2 is YFSETQ. The J segment lost 8 bases and the V segment lost 2 bases, leaving 11 bases of the junction unmatched. This CDR3 contains 18 residues. The CDR3 sequence: CASSFTLLGTSGRYEQFF. The CDR3 DNA reads TGCGCCAGCAGCTTCACCCTGCTGGGGACTAGCGGGAGGTATGAGCAGTTCTTC.

This clone occurred once. The chain carries TRBV4-2 and TRBJ2-3; D might be TRBD2 (5 bases). In germline, CDR1 is LGHNA, CDR2 YNFKEQ. The CDR3 covers 17 residues. V was trimmed by 3 bases and J by 6 bases, leaving 22 bases between them. The CDR3, as DNA: TGTGCCAGCAGCCAGACGGGGTCGGGAAGGTTTCGTGATACGCAGTATTTT. The encoded protein is CASSQTGSGRFRDTQYF.

This clone appeared a few times. V usage is TRBV5-4 and J usage is TRBJ2-5; D call uncertain. Between the trimmed V and J ends, which lost 6 bases and 1 base, there was a span of 10 bases. The CDR3 totals 13 residues. Germline CDR1 reads SGHNT; CDR2 reads YYREEE (reference sequence). The CDR3 DNA reads TGTGCCAGCAATGGGCCAGGCCAAGAGACCCAGTACTTC. It specifies CASNGPGQETQYF.

As DNA, the CDR3 is TGTGCCAGCAGCGACGGGAGACCCCAAGAGACCCAGTACTTC. Protein: CASSDGRPQETQYF. The chain carries TRBV5-4 and TRBJ2-5; tentative D call: TRBD2 (6 bases). The CDR3 sequence is 14 residues long. V lost 4 bases, J lost 1 base, and 11 bases lay in between. The germline CDR1 and CDR2 sequences are SGHNT and YYREEE (reference sequence).

This clone was observed a single time. The chain links TRBV6-4 to TRBJ2-1; the match to TRBD2 covers 13 bases. The CDR3 is 14 amino acids. V dropped 6 bases and J dropped 9; count of bases not matched to a gene: 5. Per germline, CDR1 MRHNA and CDR2 SNTAGT. This CDR3 is CASRRTSGSGEQFF. In DNA, the CDR3 is TGTGCCAGCAGACGGACTAGCGGGAGCGGTGAGCAGTTCTTC.

The count of this clone is one. CDR3 in amino acids: CASSPPRRWGNEQFF. The CDR3 bases are TGTGCCAGCAGCCCCCCCCGCCGGTGGGGAAATGAGCAGTTCTTC. The chain carries TRBV7-2 and TRBJ2-1, with no clear D. Trimming left V 5 bases short and J 7 bases short, with 18 bases between. Germline V gives CDR1 SGHTA, CDR2 FQGNSA. The CDR3 totals 15 residues. Using reference TRBV7-2 and TRBJ2-1 for the parts outside the CDR3, the full variable domain is GAGVSQSPSNKVTEKGKDVELRCDPISGHTALYWYRQSLGQGLEFLIYFQGNSAPDKSGLPSDRFSAERTGGSVSTLTIQRTQQEDSAVYLCASSPPRRWGNEQFFGPGTRLTVL.

The chain joins TRBV7-3 to TRBJ1-2; D gene uncertain. CDR3 length: 13 amino acids. Germline V gene lookup returns CDR1 SGHTA and CDR2 FQGTGA. The V end was cut by 5 bases, the J end by 13 bases, with 20 bases between. The CDR3 region is CASSPSDHVNPTF. CDR3 DNA: TGTGCCAGCAGCCCGTCGGATCACGTTAATCCCACCTTC.

This clone was detected only a few times. This chain joins TRBV27 and TRBJ2-1, with 8 bases that match TRBD1. The junction had 12 bases not matched to a gene; V was cut back by 5 bases and J by 6 bases. Germline V gene data show CDR1 as MNHEY and CDR2 as SMNVEV (reference sequence). The CDR3 totals 16 residues. CDR3 protein: CASSSLSAGGVNEQFF. CDR3 nucleotide sequence: TGTGCCAGCAGTAGCCTGAGTGCAGGGGGCGTCAATGAGCAGTTCTTC.

The chain joins TRBV10-3 to TRBJ2-7, with D perhaps matching TRBD2 (5 bases). Germline assignment: CDR1 ENHRY and CDR2 SYGVKD. The CDR3 is made up of 14 amino acids. Trimming pared 7 bases from V and 2 bases from J, leaving 15 bases between. CDR3 nucleotide sequence: TGTGCCATCACCTCGGATCCTAGCCCCTACGAGCAGTACTTC. Translating it yields CAITSDPSPYEQYF.

The chain combines TRBV6-6 with TRBJ2-7; TRBD2 matches at 10 bases. J lost 3 bases, V lost 6 bases, and 2 bases had no gene match. The CDR3 contains 13 residues. CDR1 is MNHNY, CDR2 SVGAGI, per germline (reference sequence). The CDR3, as DNA: TGTGCCAGCAGAACTAGCGGGAACTACGAGCAGTACTTC. It is translated as CASRTSGNYEQYF.

This clone was recorded only once. One end of the junction does not line up with germline, which may come from a read error. CDR3 sequence: CASSPQRDNSYEQYF. In nucleotides, the CDR3 is TGTGCCAGCTCGCCACAGCGGGATAACTCCTACGAGCAGTACTTC. This chain uses TRBV18 with TRBJ2-7; 7 bases line up with TRBD2. Germline V lookup: CDR1 KGHSH, CDR2 LQKENI. The CDR3 sequence is 15 residues long.

This chain connects TRBV9 to TRBJ2-3; possibly TRBD2 for D (7 bases). Germline-derived CDR1 and CDR2 are SGDLS and YYNGEE. The CDR3 sequence is 12 residues long. Deletions cut 7 bases from V and 5 bases from J, with 11 bases between. The CDR3, as DNA: TGTGCCAGCGGGGGGGCGAAAGATACGCAGTATTTT. Translating gives CASGGAKDTQYF.